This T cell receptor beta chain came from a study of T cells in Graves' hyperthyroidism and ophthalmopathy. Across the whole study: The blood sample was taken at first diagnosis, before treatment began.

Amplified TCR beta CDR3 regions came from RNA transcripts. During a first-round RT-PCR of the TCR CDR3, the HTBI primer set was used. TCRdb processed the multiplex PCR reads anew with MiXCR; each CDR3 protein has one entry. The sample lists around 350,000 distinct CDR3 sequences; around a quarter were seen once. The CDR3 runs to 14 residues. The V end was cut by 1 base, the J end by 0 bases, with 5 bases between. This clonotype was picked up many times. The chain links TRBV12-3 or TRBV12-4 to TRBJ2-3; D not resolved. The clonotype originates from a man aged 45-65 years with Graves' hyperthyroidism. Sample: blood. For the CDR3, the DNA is TGTGCCAGCAGTTTAGACACCAGCACAGATACGCAGTATTTT. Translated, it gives CASSLDTSTDTQYF.